The entry below gives a single T cell receptor (beta chain) sequence along with its context. Antigen specificity is unknown. The record originates from a study of radiation and T cells in renal cell carcinoma. Study overall: Nephrectomy followed 15 Gy stereotactic body radiation by 4 weeks.

The time point here: blood 2 weeks post-SBRT. Indicated treatment: 15 Gy SBRT to primary tumor, nephrectomy 4 weeks later. Clear cell pathology was present in this patient's renal cell carcinoma. Sequencing used immunoSEQ multiplex PCR; TCRdb keeps in-frame clones, though not all of them. The data contain 150,000 or so clones, roughly 86% of them singletons. Overall study findings and caveats: Baseline intratumoral clonotype presence is unknown without pretreatment biopsies. In blood, top tumor clones expanded by 2 weeks, shrinking by 4.

This CDR3 contains 14 residues. With 5 bases clipped from V and 6 bases from J, the junction kept 7 bases outside the gene matches. The V gene's germline CDR1 is SGHDT and CDR2 YYEEEE. The J gene is TRBJ2-1, the V gene TRBV5-6; 8 positions match TRBD1. This TCR was recovered from a woman in her forties or fifties with renal cell carcinoma. The source material was blood, sampled from a patient whose treatment included radiotherapy and nephrectomy. Here the CDR3 reads CASRFGQGRNEQFF. The CDR3 bases are TGTGCCAGCAGGTTCGGACAGGGCCGCAATGAGCAGTTCTTC.